A selection of T cell receptor beta chains follows, all from one sample in a study of CD8+CD57+ T cells in acquired aplastic anemia. TCRdb re-analysed the reads in MiXCR, keeping a single row per CDR3 protein. The sample yields about 200,000 distinct CDR3 sequences, 55% to 65% seen once. Sequenced material: sorted CD4+, CD8+, or CD8+CD57+ T cells (not recorded which) from PBMCs. All receptors come from a human donor with aplastic anemia. The CDR3 runs from the conserved cysteine through the conserved F or W.

v_call cdr3_length cdr3_aa
TRBV7-3 15 CASSPSGTVNSPLHF
TRBV6-5 12 CASKQGANVLTF
TRBV7-8 15 CASTLGTSGPDTQYF
TRBV2 15 CASSALPLSTDTQYF
TRBV2 15 CASSDRTGENSPLHF
TRBV19 15 CASLLGHLPRNEQYF
TRBV15 16 CATSSSRSGLGNEQFF
TRBV29-1 12 CSVGQAQDTQYF
TRBV9 15 CASSVGSGLYNEQFF
TRBV2 16 CASSGSHRGNPYGYTF
TRBV10-3 14 CAISGALGAYEQYF
TRBV9 14 CASSELAGVSEQYF
TRBV20-1 12 CSAREANSPLHF
TRBV15 15 CATSSTGGKGETQYF
TRBV7-9 11 CASGALGERYF
TRBV10-3 15 CAISGPGGANTEAFF
TRBV11-2 12 CASSLGRSEAFF
TRBV7-2 15 CASSYQTGSAETQYF
TRBV7-3 16 CASSSRTGPANYGYTF
TRBV5-1 17 CASSRSPSSSGANVLTF
TRBV7-8 16 CASSHPSRRENTEALF
TRBV2 14 CASSGPSGGNEQFF
TRBV10-1 13 CASSEFRTGGYTF
TRBV12-3/TRBV12-4 14 CASRKAGGNNEQFF
TRBV10-3 13 CASTEATNEKLFF
TRBV13 16 CASRHRGAGTNTEAFF
TRBV14 14 CASSHRNTWAEAFF
TRBV5-1 15 CASGLGLEPYYEQYF
TRBV29-1 13 CSVEQGEAYGYTF
TRBV20-1 15 CSARITGGSNQPQHF
TRBV15 15 CATSRGGTEKYEQYF
TRBV15 14 CATSPDRVQETQYF
TRBV29-1 12 CSVEDGNTEAFF
TRBV2 14 CASSGQGGEYGYTF
TRBV19 14 CASSSSQGWQPQHF
TRBV5-5 15 CASSHVRDPDNEQFF
TRBV9 12 CASSVTSGGLFF
TRBV7-6 15 CASSSRTGKLYEQYF
TRBV25-1 14 CASSESGGGNTIYF
TRBV7-9 14 CASSHLGQGYEQYF
TRBV19 18 CASSMLFGRGAVNSPLHF
TRBV5-1 14 CASRAGTMNTEAFF
TRBV19 13 CASRPQGVYEQYF
TRBV19 17 CASSIDREGRLNTEAFF
TRBV7-8 11 CASSLVDEQFF
TRBV12-3/TRBV12-4 16 CASSSRLAGGEETQYF